One and the same sample provided the 5 T cell receptor beta chains below, sequenced in a study of blood T cell repertoires in COVID-19. The repertoire was sequenced with immunoSEQ multiplex PCR; TCRdb's copy has only in-frame clones and lacks some. The sample lists under 200,000 clones; 85% to 90% were seen once. Sequencing was carried out using peripheral blood. These receptor sequences come from a young man with active or convalescent COVID-19.

The CDR3 loop reads CASSLISSGSREQYF. Written as DNA, the CDR3 is TGTGCCAGCAGCTTAATCTCAAGCGGGAGTCGGGAGCAGTACTTC. The chain links TRBV5-6 to TRBJ2-7; 8 bases map to TRBD2. The CDR3 loop spans 15 amino acids. Germline-derived CDR1 and CDR2 are SGHDT and YYEEEE. With 2 bases clipped from V and 7 bases from J, the junction kept 11 bases outside the gene matches.

J is TRBJ1-3 and V is TRBV7-9, with TRBD1 identical over 8 bases. The CDR3 consists of 15 residues. Germline V lookup: CDR1 SEHNR, CDR2 FQNEAQ (reference sequence). Germline trimming cut 5 bases from V and 8 bases from J; bases unmatched to any gene: 11. Here the CDR3 reads CASSHQLTGVDTIYF. The CDR3, as DNA: TGTGCCAGCAGCCACCAGCTGACAGGGGTAGACACCATATATTTT.

The chain links TRBV7-9 to TRBJ1-4; TRBD1 might be the D (6 bases). Germline lookup yields CDR1 SEHNR and CDR2 FQNEAQ (reference sequence). The V gene lost 1 base and the J gene lost 0 bases, with 9 bases spanning the gap. CDR3 size: 16 residues. CDR3 in amino acids: CASSLEQGSTNEKLFF. Here the CDR3 DNA reads TGTGCCAGCAGCTTAGAACAGGGTTCAACTAATGAAAAACTGTTTTTT.

CDR3 nucleotides: TGTGCCAGCAGCTTAGAGGAAGGGCGGGTCTACGAGCAGTACTTC. It yields the protein CASSLEEGRVYEQYF. V is TRBV7-6 and J is TRBJ2-7; tentatively, D is TRBD2 (5 bases). Germline V gene data show CDR1 as SGHVS and CDR2 as FNYEAQ. This CDR3 is 15 amino acids long. V was pared by 1 base and J by 3 bases, with 13 bases between.

The chain employs TRBV11-2 and TRBJ2-2; D remains ambiguous. This CDR3 has 15 residues. Trimming left V 5 bases short and J 0 bases short, with 10 bases between. Germline CDR1 reads SGHAT; CDR2 reads FQNNGV. The CDR3 bases are TGTGCCAGCAGCCCACGAGCCGCGAACACCGGGGAGCTGTTTTTT. Translating gives CASSPRAANTGELFF.